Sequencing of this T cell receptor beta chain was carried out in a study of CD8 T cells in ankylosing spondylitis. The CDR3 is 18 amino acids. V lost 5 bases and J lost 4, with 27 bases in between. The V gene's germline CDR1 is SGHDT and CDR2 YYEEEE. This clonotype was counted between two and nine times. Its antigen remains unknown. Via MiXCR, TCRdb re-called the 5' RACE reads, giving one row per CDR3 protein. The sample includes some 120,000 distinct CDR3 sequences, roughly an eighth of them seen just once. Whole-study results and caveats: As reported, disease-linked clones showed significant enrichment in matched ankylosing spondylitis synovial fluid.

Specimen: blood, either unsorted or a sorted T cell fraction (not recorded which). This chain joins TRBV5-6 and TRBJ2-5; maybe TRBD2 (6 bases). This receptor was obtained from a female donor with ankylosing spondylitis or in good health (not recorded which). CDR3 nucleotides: TGTGCCAGCAGTCGACAACTCTGGCGGGGCGATTTGATAGAGACCCAGTACTTC. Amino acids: CASSRQLWRGDLIETQYF.